A single sample is the source of the 17 T cell receptor beta chains below, sequenced in a study of early T cells in non-severe SARS-CoV-2 infection. TCRdb reprocessed the 5' RACE reads with MiXCR, giving one entry per CDR3 protein. The data show 85,000 to 95,000 distinct CDR3 sequences, 16% seen once. The specimen was whole blood, collected at baseline. The receptors derive from an adult who was a healthcare worker with PCR-confirmed SARS-CoV-2 infection or an uninfected control (not recorded which).

This clonotype was picked up many times. This rearrangement joins TRBV4-2 to TRBJ2-1; D uncertain. The CDR3 totals 14 residues. CDR1 is LGHNA, CDR2 YNFKEQ, per germline. Trimming cost V 0 bases and J 8 bases, with 11 bases left between them. The CDR3 bases are TGTGCCAGCAGCCAAGATCTAGGCGTCGATGAGCAGTTCTTC. Translation: CASSQDLGVDEQFF.

The chain uses TRBV4-3 and TRBJ2-7; 9 positions match TRBD1. Trimming cost V 4 bases and J 5 bases; bases outside gene matches: 3. The germline CDR1 and CDR2 sequences are LGHNA and YSLEER. The CDR3 is 13 residues long. CDR3 region: CASSPRQGDEQYF. The CDR3 bases are TGCGCCAGCAGCCCCAGACAGGGGGACGAGCAGTACTTC.

This clonotype has a handful of counts. This rearrangement joins TRBV28 to TRBJ2-4; no clear D. Germline values: CDR1 MDHEN, CDR2 SYDVKM. The V gene lost 6 bases and the J gene lost 6 bases, with 15 bases spanning the gap. This CDR3 is built from 14 residues. The CDR3 loop reads CASSPRVAANIQYF. CDR3 bases: TGTGCCAGCAGCCCCCGCGTGGCAGCAAACATTCAGTACTTC.

The chain is built from TRBV2 and TRBJ2-7; weak D call: TRBD2 (6 bases). From germline, CDR1 is SNHLY and CDR2 FYNNEI. V was shortened by 3 bases and J by 2 bases, with 11 bases between the two germline ends. The CDR3 length is 14 residues. The CDR3 DNA reads TGTGCCAGCAGTGACGGGCGGAGGGCCTACGAGCAGTACTTC. This encodes CASSDGRRAYEQYF.

This clonotype occurred many times. V is TRBV27 and J is TRBJ2-7; 7 bases match TRBD1. The trim removed 4 bases at V and 4 bases at J, leaving 7 bases unmatched. Germline V gene sequence: CDR1 MNHEY, CDR2 SMNVEV (reference sequence). This CDR3 has 14 residues. The CDR3 DNA is TGTGCCAGCAGTTCGGGACAGCCCTCTTACGAGCAGTACTTC. As protein: CASSSGQPSYEQYF.

The chain uses TRBV4-1 and TRBJ2-2; TRBD2 might be the D (5 bases). This CDR3 spans 14 amino acids. Between the trimmed V and J ends, which lost 11 bases and 0 bases, there was a span of 13 bases. Per germline, CDR1 MGHRA and CDR2 YSYEKL. Written as DNA, the CDR3 is TGCGCCTCGCGGGCCTCCGCGAACACCGGGGAGCTGTTTTTT. This sequence encodes CASRASANTGELFF.

This clonotype occurred a few times. This sequence joins TRBV7-2 and TRBJ2-7; 9 bases agree with TRBD1. V shed 5 bases and J 5 bases; nucleotides not matched to a gene: 7. Germline CDR1 is SGHTA and CDR2 is FQGNSA. The length of the CDR3 is 14 residues. The CDR3: CASSQGQGLHEQYF. The CDR3 DNA sequence: TGTGCCAGCAGCCAGGGACAGGGTTTGCACGAGCAGTACTTC.

V and J are TRBV20-1 and TRBJ2-4; 12 nucleotides align to TRBD1. Germline CDR1 reads DFQATT; CDR2 reads SNEGSKA (reference sequence). This CDR3 has 15 residues. The V segment lost 6 bases and the J segment 2 bases; nucleotides outside the gene matches: 5. CDR3 protein: CSALRDRGPKNIQYF. CDR3 bases: TGCAGTGCCCTCCGGGACAGGGGGCCCAAAAACATTCAGTACTTC.

The genes are TRBV7-7 and TRBJ2-4; either TRBD1 or TRBD2 may fit D (5 bases each). CDR3 size: 13 residues. The V gene's germline CDR1 is SSHAT and CDR2 FNYEAQ (reference sequence). Trimming took off 4 bases at V and 9 bases at J, with 13 bases between the two ends. The CDR3 is CASSSDLRGIQYF. CDR3 DNA: TGTGCCAGCAGCTCCGATTTGAGGGGCATTCAGTACTTC.

The rearrangement links TRBV2 to TRBJ2-3, with 10 positions matching TRBD2. Germline V gene sequence: CDR1 SNHLY, CDR2 FYNNEI. V was pared by 4 bases and J by 4 bases, with 11 bases of the junction left unmatched. This CDR3 comprises 17 residues. The chain's CDR3 is CASSGYRDLAGADTQYF. The DNA for the CDR3 is TGTGCCAGCAGTGGTTACCGGGATCTAGCGGGGGCAGATACGCAGTATTTT.

This clonotype has at least ten counts. This rearrangement joins TRBV12-3 or TRBV12-4 to TRBJ2-3, with 11 bases fitting TRBD2. The trim removed 5 bases at V and 13 bases at J, leaving 11 bases unmatched. The CDR3 loop spans 14 amino acids. CDR3: CASSIGTSGNLEYF. The CDR3 bases are TGTGCCAGCAGTATAGGGACTAGCGGAAATCTGGAGTATTTT.

This clonotype was recorded a few times. The V and J genes are TRBV28 and TRBJ2-3; D might be TRBD1 or TRBD2, each matching 5 bases. The germline V gene has CDR1 MDHEN and CDR2 SYDVKM. There are 16 residues in the CDR3. V dropped 3 bases and J dropped 5 bases, with 18 bases sitting between them. The CDR3 reads CASSLGVASRKDTQYF. The CDR3 DNA is TGTGCCAGCAGTTTGGGGGTAGCGTCTCGGAAAGATACGCAGTATTTT.

This clonotype was detected a few times. The chain recombines TRBV7-9 with TRBJ2-7, with no clear D. The CDR3 runs 12 residues. The germline V and J ends were trimmed by 5 bases and 4 bases, with 9 bases remaining between them. Germline lookup yields CDR1 SEHNR and CDR2 FQNEAQ (reference sequence). The CDR3 sequence: CASSTVGYEQYF. DNA for the CDR3: TGTGCCAGCAGCACGGTAGGGTACGAGCAGTACTTC.

The chain carries TRBV10-3 and TRBJ2-7; D call uncertain. The CDR3 spans 11 residues. Germline-derived CDR1 and CDR2 are ENHRY and SYGVKD. The V and J ends lost 8 bases and 1 base respectively, with 6 bases between them. CDR3 DNA sequence: TGTGCCATCGGTCGGTCCTACGAGCAGTACTTC. Translation: CAIGRSYEQYF.

This clonotype was observed many times. The chain combines TRBV6-2 or TRBV6-3 with TRBJ2-1; perhaps TRBD1 as D (6 bases). CDR1 MNHEY and CDR2 SVGEGT come from the germline V gene. This CDR3 comprises 14 residues. Trimming stripped 6 bases from V and 0 bases from J, with 9 bases between. CDR3 DNA: TGTGCCAGCAGCCAGGGGAGCTCCTACAATGAGCAGTTCTTC. Protein: CASSQGSSYNEQFF.

The chain joins TRBV20-1 to TRBJ2-7; 7 nucleotides match TRBD1. This CDR3 region has 13 residues. Unmatched junction bases numbered 7, after V lost 5 bases and J lost 3 bases. From germline, CDR1 is DFQATT and CDR2 SNEGSKA (reference sequence). DNA for the CDR3: TGCAGTGCTTCTACAGGGGAAAGCTACGAGCAGTACTTC. Its translation: CSASTGESYEQYF.

This clonotype was seen ten or more times. The gene calls are TRBV20-1 and TRBJ2-7; 9 nucleotides align to TRBD2. The V and J ends lost 0 bases and 1 base, in that order; junction bases with no gene match: 4. The CDR3 covers 15 residues. CDR1 DFQATT and CDR2 SNEGSKA come from the germline V gene (reference sequence). The CDR3 is CSARDRAGGSYEQYF. The DNA of the CDR3 is TGCAGTGCTAGAGATAGAGCGGGAGGATCCTACGAGCAGTACTTC.